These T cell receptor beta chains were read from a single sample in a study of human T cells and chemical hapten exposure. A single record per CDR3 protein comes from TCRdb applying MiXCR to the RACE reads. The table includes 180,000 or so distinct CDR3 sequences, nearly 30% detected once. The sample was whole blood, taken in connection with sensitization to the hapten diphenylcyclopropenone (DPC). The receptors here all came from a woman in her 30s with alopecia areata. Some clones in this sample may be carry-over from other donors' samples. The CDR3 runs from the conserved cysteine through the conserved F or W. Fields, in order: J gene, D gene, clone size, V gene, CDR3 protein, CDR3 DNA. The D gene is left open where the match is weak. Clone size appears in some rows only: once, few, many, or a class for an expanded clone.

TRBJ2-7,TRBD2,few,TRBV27,CASSLEASGLSYEQYF,TGTGCCAGCAGTTTAGAAGCTAGCGGCCTCTCCTACGAGCAGTACTTC
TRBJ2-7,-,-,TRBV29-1,CSGRSYRGEQYF,TGCAGCGGGAGAAGTTATCGAGGCGAGCAGTACTTC
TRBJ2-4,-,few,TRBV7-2,CASSLTAKNIQYF,TGTGCCAGCAGCTTAACGGCCAAAAACATTCAGTACTTC
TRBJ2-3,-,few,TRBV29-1,CSVEGGRVVPSTDTQYF,TGCAGCGTTGAAGGGGGACGGGTAGTTCCTAGCACAGATACGCAGTATTTT
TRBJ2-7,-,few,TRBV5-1,CASSLGALADYSYEQYF,TGCGCCAGCAGCTTGGGCGCGCTAGCAGACTACTCCTACGAGCAGTACTTC
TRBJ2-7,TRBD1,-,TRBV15,CATSREETGPYEQYF,TGTGCCACCAGCAGAGAAGAGACAGGGCCCTACGAGCAGTACTTC
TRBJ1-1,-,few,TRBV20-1,CSAPPRVGVNTEAFF,TGCAGTGCACCTCCGCGGGTTGGGGTCAACACTGAAGCTTTCTTT
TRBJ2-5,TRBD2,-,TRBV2,CASSVIAGAGETQYF,TGTGCCAGCAGTGTAATAGCGGGAGCGGGAGAGACCCAGTACTTC
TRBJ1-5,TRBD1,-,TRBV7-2,CASPETGGSQPQHF,TGTGCCAGCCCCGAGACAGGGGGCAGTCAGCCCCAGCATTTT
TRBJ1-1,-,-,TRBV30,CAWSVRLNTEAFF,TGTGCCTGGAGTGTACGGCTCAACACTGAAGCTTTCTTT
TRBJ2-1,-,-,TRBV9,CASSVTNPGPRMDEQFF,TGTGCCAGCAGCGTTACAAACCCGGGCCCGAGGATGGATGAGCAGTTCTTC
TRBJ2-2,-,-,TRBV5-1,CASSLEVGGELFF,TGCGCCAGCAGCTTGGAGGTTGGCGGGGAGCTGTTTTTT
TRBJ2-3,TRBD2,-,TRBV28,CASSSAGGPFDTQYF,TGTGCCAGCAGTTCAGCGGGAGGGCCGTTTGATACGCAGTATTTT
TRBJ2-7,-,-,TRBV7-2,CASSLEGRGHPKGEQYF,TGTGCCAGCAGCTTAGAGGGGAGGGGACACCCCAAGGGGGAGCAGTACTTC
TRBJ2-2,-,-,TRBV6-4,CASSELANTGELFF,TGTGCCAGCAGTGAACTAGCGAACACCGGGGAGCTGTTTTTT
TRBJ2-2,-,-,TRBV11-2,CASSLDRVEAGELFF,TGTGCCAGCAGCTTAGACAGGGTCGAGGCCGGGGAGCTGTTTTTT
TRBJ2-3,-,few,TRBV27,CASSLGLPGTQYF,TGTGCCAGCAGTTTAGGACTGCCAGGGACGCAGTATTTT
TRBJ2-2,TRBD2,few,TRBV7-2,CASSSRWGGDTGELFF,TGTGCCAGCAGCTCCCGTTGGGGGGGGGATACCGGGGAGCTGTTTTTT
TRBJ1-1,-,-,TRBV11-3,CASSLAVRGGDTEAFF,TGTGCCAGCAGCTTAGCCGTCCGGGGAGGAGACACTGAAGCTTTCTTT
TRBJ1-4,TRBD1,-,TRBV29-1,CSATVGRGPGKLFF,TGCAGCGCAACCGTGGGAAGGGGGCCCGGAAAACTGTTTTTT
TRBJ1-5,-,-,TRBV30,CACTGQSNQPQHF,TGTGCCTGCACCGGACAGAGCAATCAGCCCCAGCATTTT
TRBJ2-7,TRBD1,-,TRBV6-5,CASSRSGTGSEQYF,TGTGCCAGCAGTCGCTCCGGGACAGGGTCCGAGCAGTACTTC
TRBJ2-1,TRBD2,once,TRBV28,CANSFRRLAGYNEQFF,TGTGCCAACAGTTTCCGACGACTAGCGGGGTACAATGAGCAGTTCTTC
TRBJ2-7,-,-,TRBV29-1,CSVELRGEQYF,TGCAGCGTTGAACTCCGGGGGGAGCAGTACTTC
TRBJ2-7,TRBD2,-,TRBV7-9,CASSRPGTSGYEQYF,TGTGCCAGCAGCCGACCCGGGACTAGCGGCTACGAGCAGTACTTC
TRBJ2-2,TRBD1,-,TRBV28,CASLSPIPTGRTGELFF,TGTGCCAGCCTCTCACCGATCCCGACAGGGCGCACCGGGGAGCTGTTTTTT
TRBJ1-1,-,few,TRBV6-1,CASRWSGQNTEAFF,TGTGCCAGCAGGTGGTCCGGACAGAACACTGAAGCTTTCTTT
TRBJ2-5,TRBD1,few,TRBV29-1,CSGGQRLQETQYF,TGCAGCGGGGGACAGAGGCTCCAAGAGACCCAGTACTTC
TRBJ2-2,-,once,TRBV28,CASTDTGTSLGELFF,TGTGCCAGCACCGATACCGGGACATCCCTCGGGGAGCTGTTTTTT
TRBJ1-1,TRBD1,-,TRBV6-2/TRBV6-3,CASQSTGREAFF,TGTGCCAGCCAATCGACAGGGCGTGAAGCTTTCTTT
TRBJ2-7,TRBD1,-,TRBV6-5,CASSPPRTGAVEQYF,TGTGCCAGCAGTCCACCCCGGACAGGGGCGGTCGAGCAGTACTTC
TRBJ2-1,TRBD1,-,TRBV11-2,CASSLWLGVGTAYNEQFF,TGTGCCAGCAGCTTATGGTTGGGGGTAGGGACAGCATACAATGAGCAGTTCTTC
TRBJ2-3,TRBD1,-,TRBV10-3,CAIGQGTDTQYF,TGTGCCATCGGACAGGGCACAGATACGCAGTATTTT
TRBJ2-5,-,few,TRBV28,CASNGRLTGQETQYF,TGTGCCTCCAATGGGAGGCTAACAGGCCAAGAGACCCAGTACTTC
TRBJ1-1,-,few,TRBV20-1,CSARRWNPTEAFF,TGCAGTGCCCGGCGTTGGAATCCCACTGAAGCTTTCTTT
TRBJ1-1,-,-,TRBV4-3,CASSQDTGGTEAFF,TGCGCCAGCAGCCAAGATACCGGGGGCACTGAAGCTTTCTTT
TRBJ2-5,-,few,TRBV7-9,CASSLGRWDIQETQYF,TGTGCCAGCAGCTTAGGACGTTGGGATATCCAAGAGACCCAGTACTTC
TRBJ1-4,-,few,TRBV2,CASSRQEEKLFF,TGTGCCAGCAGCCGACAGGAGGAAAAACTGTTTTTT
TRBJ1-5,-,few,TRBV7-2,CASSLYSNSNQPQHF,TGTGCCAGCAGCTTATATTCTAATAGCAATCAGCCCCAGCATTTT
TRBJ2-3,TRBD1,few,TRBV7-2,CASSLGQGATDTQYF,TGTGCCAGCAGCCTCGGACAGGGGGCCACAGATACGCAGTATTTT
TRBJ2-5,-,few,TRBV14,CASSQGVHREETQYF,TGTGCCAGCAGCCAAGGAGTACACAGGGAAGAGACCCAGTACTTC
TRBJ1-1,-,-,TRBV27,CASSFRPTGTAEAFF,TGTGCCAGCAGTTTCCGCCCTACAGGGACGGCTGAAGCTTTCTTT
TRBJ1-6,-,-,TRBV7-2,CASSPRGGEESPLHF,TGTGCCAGCAGCCCTCGCGGAGGGGAAGAGTCACCCCTCCACTTT
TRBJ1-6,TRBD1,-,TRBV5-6,CASSLGTGSSPLHF,TGTGCCAGCAGCTTGGGGACAGGCTCTTCACCCCTCCACTTT
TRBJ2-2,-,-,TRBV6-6,CASRWSDGGELFF,TGTGCCAGCAGGTGGTCGGACGGCGGGGAGCTGTTTTTT
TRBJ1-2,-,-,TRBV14,CASSPSGAPYGYTF,TGTGCCAGCAGCCCATCCGGGGCACCGTATGGCTACACCTTC
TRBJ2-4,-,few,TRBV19,CASSIHRGGGNLAKNIQYF,TGTGCCAGTAGTATTCATAGGGGGGGAGGGAATTTAGCCAAAAACATTCAGTACTTC
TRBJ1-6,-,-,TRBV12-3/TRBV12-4,CASSPGVSSPLHF,TGTGCCAGCAGTCCCGGAGTGAGTTCACCCCTCCACTTT
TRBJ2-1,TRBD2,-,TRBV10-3,CATVPRASGDNEQFF,TGTGCCACAGTCCCGCGGGCTAGCGGTGACAATGAGCAGTTCTTC
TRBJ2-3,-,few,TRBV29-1,CSVGITDTQYF,TGCAGCGTTGGGATCACAGATACGCAGTATTTT
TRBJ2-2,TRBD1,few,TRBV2,CASGQGERTGELFF,TGTGCCAGCGGACAGGGCGAGAGGACCGGGGAGCTGTTTTTT
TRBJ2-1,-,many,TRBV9,CASSVGGPYNEQFF,TGTGCCAGCAGCGTAGGCGGCCCCTACAATGAGCAGTTCTTC
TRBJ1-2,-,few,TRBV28,CASSLPGYGYTF,TGTGCCAGCAGTTTACCGGGCTATGGCTACACCTTC
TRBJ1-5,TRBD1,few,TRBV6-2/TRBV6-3,CASSYRTGDNQPQHF,TGTGCCAGCAGTTACAGGACAGGGGATAATCAGCCCCAGCATTTT
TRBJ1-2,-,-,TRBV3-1,CASSLRSPAGGYTF,TGTGCCAGCAGCCTACGTTCTCCGGCGGGTGGCTACACCTTC